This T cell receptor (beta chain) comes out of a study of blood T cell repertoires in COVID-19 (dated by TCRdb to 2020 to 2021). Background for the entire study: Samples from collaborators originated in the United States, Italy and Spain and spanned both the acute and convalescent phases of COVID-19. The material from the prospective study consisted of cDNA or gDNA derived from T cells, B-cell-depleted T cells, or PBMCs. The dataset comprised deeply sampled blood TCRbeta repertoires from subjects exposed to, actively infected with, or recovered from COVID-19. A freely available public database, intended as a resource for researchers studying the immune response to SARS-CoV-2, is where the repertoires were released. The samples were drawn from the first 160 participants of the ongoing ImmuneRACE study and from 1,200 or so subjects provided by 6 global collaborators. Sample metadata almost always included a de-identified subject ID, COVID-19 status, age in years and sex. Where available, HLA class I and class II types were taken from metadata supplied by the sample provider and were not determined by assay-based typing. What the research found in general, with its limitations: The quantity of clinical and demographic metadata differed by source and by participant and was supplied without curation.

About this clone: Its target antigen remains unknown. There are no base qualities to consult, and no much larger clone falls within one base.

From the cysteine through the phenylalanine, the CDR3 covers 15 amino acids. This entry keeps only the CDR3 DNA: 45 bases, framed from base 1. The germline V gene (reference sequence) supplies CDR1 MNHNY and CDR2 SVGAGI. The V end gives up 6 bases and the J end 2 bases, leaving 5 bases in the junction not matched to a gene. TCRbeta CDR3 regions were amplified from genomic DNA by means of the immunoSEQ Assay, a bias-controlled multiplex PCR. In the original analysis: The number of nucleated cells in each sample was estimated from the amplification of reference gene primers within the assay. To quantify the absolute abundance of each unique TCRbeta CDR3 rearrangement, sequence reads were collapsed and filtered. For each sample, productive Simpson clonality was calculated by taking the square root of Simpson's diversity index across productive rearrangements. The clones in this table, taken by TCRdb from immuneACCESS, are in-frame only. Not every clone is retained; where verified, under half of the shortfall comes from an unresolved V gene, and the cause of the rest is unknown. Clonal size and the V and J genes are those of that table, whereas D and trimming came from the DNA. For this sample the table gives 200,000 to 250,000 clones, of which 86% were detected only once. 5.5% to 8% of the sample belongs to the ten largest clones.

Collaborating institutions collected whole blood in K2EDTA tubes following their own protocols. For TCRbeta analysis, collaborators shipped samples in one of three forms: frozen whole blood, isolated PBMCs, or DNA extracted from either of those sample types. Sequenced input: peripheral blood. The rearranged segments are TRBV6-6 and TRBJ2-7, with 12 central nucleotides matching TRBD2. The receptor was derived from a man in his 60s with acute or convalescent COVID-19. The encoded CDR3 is CASRPTSGSAYEQYF. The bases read TGTGCCAGCAGACCGACTAGCGGGAGTGCCTACGAGCAGTACTTC.